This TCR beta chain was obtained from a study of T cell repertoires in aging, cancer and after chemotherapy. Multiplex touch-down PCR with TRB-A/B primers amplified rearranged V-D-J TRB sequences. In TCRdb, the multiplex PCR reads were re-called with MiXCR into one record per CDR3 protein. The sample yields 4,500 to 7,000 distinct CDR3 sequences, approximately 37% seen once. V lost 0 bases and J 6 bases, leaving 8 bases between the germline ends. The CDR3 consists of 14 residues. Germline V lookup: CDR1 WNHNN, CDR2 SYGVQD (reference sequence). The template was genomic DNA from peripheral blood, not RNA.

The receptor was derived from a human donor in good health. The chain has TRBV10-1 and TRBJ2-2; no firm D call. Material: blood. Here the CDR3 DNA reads TGCGCCAGCAGTGAGTCGATATCACCCGGGGAGCTGTTTTTT. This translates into CASSESISPGELFF.